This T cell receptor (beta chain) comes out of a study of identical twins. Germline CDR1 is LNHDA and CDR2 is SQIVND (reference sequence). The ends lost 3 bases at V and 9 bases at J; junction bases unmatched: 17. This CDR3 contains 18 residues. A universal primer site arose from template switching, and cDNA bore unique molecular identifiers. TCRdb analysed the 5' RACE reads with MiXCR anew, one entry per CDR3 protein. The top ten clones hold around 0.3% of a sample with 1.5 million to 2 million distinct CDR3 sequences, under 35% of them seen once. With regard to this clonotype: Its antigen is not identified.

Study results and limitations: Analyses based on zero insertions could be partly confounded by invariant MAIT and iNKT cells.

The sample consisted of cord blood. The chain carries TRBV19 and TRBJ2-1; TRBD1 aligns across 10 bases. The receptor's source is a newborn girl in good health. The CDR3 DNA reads TGTGCCAGTAGTATGGGACCAACCGGGACAGGGGTTTTGCCTGAGCAGTTCTTC. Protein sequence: CASSMGPTGTGVLPEQFF. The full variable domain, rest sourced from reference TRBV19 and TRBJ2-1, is DGGITQSPKYLFRKEGQNVTLSCEQNLNHDAMYWYRQDPGQGLRLIYYSQIVNDFQKGDIAEGYSVSREKKESFPLTVTSAQKNPTAFYLCASSMGPTGTGVLPEQFFGPGTRLTVL.